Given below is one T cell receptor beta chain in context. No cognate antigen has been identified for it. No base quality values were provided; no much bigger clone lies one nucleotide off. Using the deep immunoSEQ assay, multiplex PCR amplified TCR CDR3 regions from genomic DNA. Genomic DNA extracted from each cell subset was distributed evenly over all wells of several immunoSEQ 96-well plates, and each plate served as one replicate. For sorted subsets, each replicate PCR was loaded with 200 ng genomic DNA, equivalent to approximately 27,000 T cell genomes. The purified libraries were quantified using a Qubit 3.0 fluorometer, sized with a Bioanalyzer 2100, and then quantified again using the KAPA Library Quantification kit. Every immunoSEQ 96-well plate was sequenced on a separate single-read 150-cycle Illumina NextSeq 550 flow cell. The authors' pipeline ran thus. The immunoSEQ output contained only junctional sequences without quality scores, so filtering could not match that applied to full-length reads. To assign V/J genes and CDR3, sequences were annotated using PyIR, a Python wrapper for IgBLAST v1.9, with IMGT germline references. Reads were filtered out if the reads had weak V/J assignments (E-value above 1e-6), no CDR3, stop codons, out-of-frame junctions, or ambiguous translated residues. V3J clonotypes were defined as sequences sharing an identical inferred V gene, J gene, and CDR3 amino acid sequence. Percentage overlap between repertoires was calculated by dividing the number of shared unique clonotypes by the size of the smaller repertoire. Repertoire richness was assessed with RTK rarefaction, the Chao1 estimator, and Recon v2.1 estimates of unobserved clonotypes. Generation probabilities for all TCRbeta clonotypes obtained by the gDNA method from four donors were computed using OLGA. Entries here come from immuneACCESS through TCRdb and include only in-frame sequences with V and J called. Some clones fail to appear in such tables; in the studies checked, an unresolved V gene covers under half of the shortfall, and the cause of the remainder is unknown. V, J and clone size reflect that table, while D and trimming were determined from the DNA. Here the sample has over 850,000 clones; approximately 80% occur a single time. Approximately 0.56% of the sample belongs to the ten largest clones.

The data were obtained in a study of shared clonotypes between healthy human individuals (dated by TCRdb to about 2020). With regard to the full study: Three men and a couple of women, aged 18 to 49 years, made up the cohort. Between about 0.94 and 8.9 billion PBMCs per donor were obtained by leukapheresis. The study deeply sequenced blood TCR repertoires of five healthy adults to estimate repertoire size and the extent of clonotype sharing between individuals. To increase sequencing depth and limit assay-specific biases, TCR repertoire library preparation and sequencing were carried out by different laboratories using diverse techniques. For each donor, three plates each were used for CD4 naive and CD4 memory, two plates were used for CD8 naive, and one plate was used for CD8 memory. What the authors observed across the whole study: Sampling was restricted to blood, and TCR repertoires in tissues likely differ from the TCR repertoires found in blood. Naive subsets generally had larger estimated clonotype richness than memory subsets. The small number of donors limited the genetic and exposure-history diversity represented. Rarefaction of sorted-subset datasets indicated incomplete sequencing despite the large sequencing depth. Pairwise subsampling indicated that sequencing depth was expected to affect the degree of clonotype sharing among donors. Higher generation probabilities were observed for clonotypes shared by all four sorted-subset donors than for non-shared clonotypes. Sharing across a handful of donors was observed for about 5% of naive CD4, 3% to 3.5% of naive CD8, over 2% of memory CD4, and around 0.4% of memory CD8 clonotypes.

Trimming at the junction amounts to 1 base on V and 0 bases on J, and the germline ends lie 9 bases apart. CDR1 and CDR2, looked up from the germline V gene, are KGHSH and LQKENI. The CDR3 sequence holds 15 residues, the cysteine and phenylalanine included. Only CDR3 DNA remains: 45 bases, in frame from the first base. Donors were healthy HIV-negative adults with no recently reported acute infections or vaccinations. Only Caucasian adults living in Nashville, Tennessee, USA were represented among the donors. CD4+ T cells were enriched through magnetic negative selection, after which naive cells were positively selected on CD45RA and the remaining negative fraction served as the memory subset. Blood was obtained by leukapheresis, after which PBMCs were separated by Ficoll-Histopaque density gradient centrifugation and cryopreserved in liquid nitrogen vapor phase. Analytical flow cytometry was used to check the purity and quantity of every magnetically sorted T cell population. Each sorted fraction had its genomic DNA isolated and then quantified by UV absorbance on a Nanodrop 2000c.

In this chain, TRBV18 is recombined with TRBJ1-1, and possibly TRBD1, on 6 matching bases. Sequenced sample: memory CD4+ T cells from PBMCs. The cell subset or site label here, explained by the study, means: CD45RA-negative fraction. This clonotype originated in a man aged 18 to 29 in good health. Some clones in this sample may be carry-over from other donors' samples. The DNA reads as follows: TGTGCCAGCTCACCACGGGCAGGGGTGAACACTGAAGCTTTCTTT. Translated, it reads CASSPRAGVNTEAFF.